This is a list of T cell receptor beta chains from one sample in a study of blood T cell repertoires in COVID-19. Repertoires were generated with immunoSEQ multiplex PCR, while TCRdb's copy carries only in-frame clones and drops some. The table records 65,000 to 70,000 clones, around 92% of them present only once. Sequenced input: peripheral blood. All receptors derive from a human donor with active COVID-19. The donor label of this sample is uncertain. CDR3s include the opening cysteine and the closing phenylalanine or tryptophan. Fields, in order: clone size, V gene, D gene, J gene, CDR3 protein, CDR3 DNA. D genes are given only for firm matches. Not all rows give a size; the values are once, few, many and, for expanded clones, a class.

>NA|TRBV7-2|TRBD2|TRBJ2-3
CASSLWGLGTDTQYF
TGTGCCAGCAGCTTATGGGGACTAGGCACAGATACGCAGTATTTT
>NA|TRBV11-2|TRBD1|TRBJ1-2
CASSFHEKGGEGYTF
TGTGCCAGCAGCTTCCATGAGAAAGGGGGCGAGGGCTACACCTTC
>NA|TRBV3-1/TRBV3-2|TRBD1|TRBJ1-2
CASSPEGAEGYTF
TGTGCCAGCAGCCCGGAGGGGGCAGAGGGCTACACCTTC
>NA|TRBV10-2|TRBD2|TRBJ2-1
CASSSSGGGGSYNEQFF
TGCGCCAGCAGTTCTAGCGGGGGAGGGGGCTCCTACAATGAGCAGTTCTTC
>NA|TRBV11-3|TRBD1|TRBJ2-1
CASSLRGTGGNEQFF
TGTGCCAGCAGCTTGCGAGGGACAGGGGGGAATGAGCAGTTCTTC
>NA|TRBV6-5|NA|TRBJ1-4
CASGHGETREKLFF
TGTGCCAGCGGTCACGGGGAGACTCGGGAAAAACTGTTTTTT
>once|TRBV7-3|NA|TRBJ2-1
CASSLGLARDEQFF
TGTGCCAGCAGCTTAGGGCTAGCGCGGGATGAGCAGTTCTTC
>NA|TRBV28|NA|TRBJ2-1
CASRPPEVYNEQFF
TGTGCCAGCAGACCACCGGAGGTATACAATGAGCAGTTCTTC
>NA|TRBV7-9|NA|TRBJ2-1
CASSGTGTNSYNEQFF
TGTGCCAGCAGCGGAACCGGGACAAACTCCTACAATGAGCAGTTCTTC
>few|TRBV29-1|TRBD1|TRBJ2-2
CSVKAGTGTGELFF
TGCAGCGTTAAAGCCGGGACAGGGACCGGGGAGCTGTTTTTT
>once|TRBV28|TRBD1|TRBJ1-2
CASSLEGAHYGYTF
TGTGCCAGCAGTTTAGAGGGGGCTCACTATGGCTACACCTTC
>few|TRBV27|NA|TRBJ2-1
CASTVRPGQMNEQFF
TGTGCCAGCACTGTAAGACCGGGACAAATGAATGAGCAGTTCTTC
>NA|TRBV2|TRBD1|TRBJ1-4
CASSAQGVTNEKLFF
TGTGCCAGCAGTGCACAGGGGGTCACCAATGAAAAACTGTTTTTT
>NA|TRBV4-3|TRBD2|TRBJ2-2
CASSFSGRHTGELFF
TGCGCCAGCAGTTTTAGCGGGAGGCACACCGGGGAGCTGTTTTTT
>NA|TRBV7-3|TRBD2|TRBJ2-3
CASSLTGGPPDTQYF
TGTGCCAGCAGCTTAACGGGAGGGCCACCAGATACGCAGTATTTT
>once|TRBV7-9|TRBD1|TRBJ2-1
CASSPEDRELYNEQFF
TGTGCCAGCAGCCCAGAGGACAGGGAATTATACAATGAGCAGTTCTTC
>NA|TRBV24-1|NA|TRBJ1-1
CATSAGMNTEAFF
TGTGCCACCAGTGCAGGGATGAACACTGAAGCTTTCTTT
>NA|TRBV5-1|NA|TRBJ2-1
CASSLGLPSYNEQFF
TGCGCCAGCAGCTTGGGACTACCATCCTACAATGAGCAGTTCTTC
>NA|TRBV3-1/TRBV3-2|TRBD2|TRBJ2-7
CASSRGGDEQYF
TGTGCCAGCAGCCGGGGGGGGGACGAGCAGTACTTC
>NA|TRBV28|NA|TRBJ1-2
CASSFWQGYFYTF
TGTGCCAGCAGTTTTTGGCAGGGGTACTTCTACACCTTC
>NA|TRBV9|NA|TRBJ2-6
CASSVGHSIGNVLTF
TGTGCCAGCAGCGTGGGACATTCCATAGGCAACGTCCTGACTTTC
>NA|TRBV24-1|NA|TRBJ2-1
CATSDGSVSEQFF
TGTGCCACCAGTGATGGCAGCGTCAGTGAGCAGTTCTTC
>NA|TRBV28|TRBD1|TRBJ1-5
CASRTGAESNQPQHF
TGTGCCAGCAGGACAGGGGCTGAGAGCAATCAGCCCCAGCATTTT
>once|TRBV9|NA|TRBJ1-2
CASSTGTNYGYTF
TGTGCCAGCAGCACCGGGACAAACTATGGCTACACCTTC
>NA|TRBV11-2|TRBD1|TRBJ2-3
CASSFTTGGMADTQYF
TGTGCCAGCAGCTTTACGACAGGGGGAATGGCAGATACGCAGTATTTT
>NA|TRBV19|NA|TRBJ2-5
CASSIYPGVGETQYF
TGTGCCAGTAGTATTTATCCAGGGGTCGGAGAGACCCAGTACTTC
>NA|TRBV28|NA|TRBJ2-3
CASRAGTSTDTQYF
TGTGCCAGCAGGGCCGGGACAAGCACAGATACGCAGTATTTT
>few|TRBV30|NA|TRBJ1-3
CAWSREAGNTIYF
TGTGCCTGGAGTCGAGAGGCTGGAAACACCATATATTTT
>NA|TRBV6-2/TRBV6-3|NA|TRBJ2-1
CASSSDNEQFF
TGTGCCAGCAGTTCTGACAATGAGCAGTTCTTC
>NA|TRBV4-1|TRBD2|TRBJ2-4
CASSRRGLARGNIQYF
TGCGCCAGCAGCCGCCGAGGACTAGCTCGAGGCAACATTCAGTACTTC
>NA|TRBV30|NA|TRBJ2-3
CACKLQGRPDTQYF
TGTGCCTGCAAGCTACAGGGGAGGCCAGATACGCAGTATTTT
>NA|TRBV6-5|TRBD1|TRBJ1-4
CASRTGGDEKLFF
TGTGCCAGCCGGACAGGGGGGGATGAAAAACTGTTTTTT
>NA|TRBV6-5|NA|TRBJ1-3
CASSSGAANSGNTIYF
TGTGCCAGCAGTTCAGGGGCAGCTAACTCTGGAAACACCATATATTTT
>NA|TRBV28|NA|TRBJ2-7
CASKPGGSSSYEQYF
TGTGCCAGCAAACCGGGGGGCTCGAGCTCCTACGAGCAGTACTTC
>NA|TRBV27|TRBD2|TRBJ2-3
CASSLSLADQSQYF
TGTGCCAGCAGTTTAAGTCTAGCGGACCAGTCGCAGTATTTT
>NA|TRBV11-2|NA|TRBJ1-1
CASSLSGYLGAFF
TGTGCCAGCAGCTTAAGCGGATATCTCGGAGCTTTCTTT
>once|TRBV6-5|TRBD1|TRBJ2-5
CASTRDRALQETQYF
TGTGCCAGCACCCGGGACAGGGCACTCCAAGAGACCCAGTACTTC
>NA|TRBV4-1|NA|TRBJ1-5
CASSHTQDQPQHF
TGCGCCAGCAGCCACACACAGGATCAGCCCCAGCATTTT
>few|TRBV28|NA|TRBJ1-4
CAALGAGANEKLFF
TGTGCCGCCCTGGGGGCCGGGGCTAATGAAAAACTGTTTTTT
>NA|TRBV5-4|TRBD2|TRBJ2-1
CASSPTSGGYNEQFF
TGTGCCAGCAGCCCGACTAGCGGAGGCTACAATGAGCAGTTCTTC
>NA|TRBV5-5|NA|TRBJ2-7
CASSLGAGLYEQYF
TGTGCCAGCAGCTTGGGGGCAGGGTTGTACGAGCAGTACTTC